This T cell receptor beta chain was sequenced during a study of regulatory T cells in long-lasting Graves disease. Looking at the study overall: Persistent cases were those of Graves' disease that involved over 5 years of antithyroid drugs with positive TSH receptor antibodies.

Germline trimming cut 3 bases from V and 3 bases from J; bases unmatched to any gene: 9. Germline loops: CDR1 LGHDT, CDR2 YNNKEL (reference sequence). This CDR3 spans 16 amino acids. Time point specified: persistent/refractory GD, antithyroid drugs over 5 years with positive TRAb. PBMC-extracted RNA yielded the TCR library. Graves' disease diagnoses used American Thyroid Association guidelines. Sequencing libraries for TCR beta were prepared with iRepertoire HTBI primers and Arm-PCR of CDR3 regions. TCRdb reprocessed the multiplex PCR reads with MiXCR, giving one entry per CDR3 protein. The table has hundreds of thousands of distinct CDR3 sequences, about 30% seen once. Notes on this clonotype: Its matching antigen is unknown.

Study results and caveats: The study found TRBV28, TRBJ1-2 and TRBJ2-5 favored in persistent disease. Persistent Graves' patients showed reduced TCR diversity versus newly diagnosed patients.

This receptor was taken from a female donor with Graves disease. The gene calls are TRBV3-1 and TRBJ1-1; 8 bases fit TRBD1. The sequences come from peripheral blood mononuclear cells (PBMCs), collected when the disease was refractory, from a patient treated with antithyroid drugs. CDR3 in amino acids: CASSQGFDRGDTEAFF. CDR3 in DNA: TGTGCCAGCAGCCAGGGATTCGACAGGGGTGACACTGAAGCTTTCTTT.